This is a list of T cell receptor beta chains from one sample in a study of T cell changes during pregnancy in multiple sclerosis. Method: immunoSEQ multiplex PCR; TCRdb's copy keeps in-frame clones and lacks some. The table shows about 88,000 clones, with around 90% occurring only once. The input for sequencing was peripheral blood, taken in the first trimester of pregnancy. These TCRs come from a female donor with multiple sclerosis, enrolled in a pregnancy study. CDR3s include the opening cysteine and the closing phenylalanine or tryptophan. The D gene is left open where the match is weak. Only part of the rows carry a size: once, few, many, or a class if the clone is expanded.

V gene	clone size	CDR3 length	J gene	D gene	CDR3 DNA	CDR3 protein
TRBV6-6	NA	15	TRBJ1-5	NA	TGTGCCAGCAGCCATCCGGGGGTAGCCAATCAGCCCCAGCATTTT	CASSHPGVANQPQHF
TRBV27	NA	17	TRBJ2-7	TRBD2	TGTGCCAGCAGTCCCCTCGGGACTAGCGGGAGGGGCGCCGAGCAGTACTTC	CASSPLGTSGRGAEQYF
TRBV6-1	NA	14	TRBJ1-2	NA	TGTGCCAGCAGCCAAAGGACAGCTACTTATGGCTACACCTTC	CASSQRTATYGYTF
TRBV4-1	NA	15	TRBJ2-1	NA	TGCGCCAGCAGCTCTAAACCTCTAAACGGGAATGAGCAGTTCTTC	CASSSKPLNGNEQFF
TRBV29-1	NA	15	TRBJ2-1	TRBD2	TGCAGCGGGGGAACCAGACTAGCGGATTACAATGAGCAGTTCTTC	CSGGTRLADYNEQFF
TRBV6-1	NA	15	TRBJ2-7	NA	TGTGCCAGCAGTGAAGGCCTACAGGGTGCGTACGAGCAGTACTTC	CASSEGLQGAYEQYF
TRBV30	NA	14	TRBJ2-1	TRBD2	TGTGCCTGGAAAGTGGCTAGCGGCTACAATAAGCAGTTCTTC	CAWKVASGYNKQFF
TRBV6-5	NA	14	TRBJ2-7	NA	TGTGCCAGCAGTGGTAGACTGGCGCGCTACGAGCAGTACTTC	CASSGRLARYEQYF
TRBV7-2	once	15	TRBJ1-2	NA	TGTGCCAGCAGCTTAGCGCCCGCGACTAACTATGGCTACACCTTC	CASSLAPATNYGYTF
TRBV4-1	NA	17	TRBJ2-7	TRBD2	TGCGCCAGCAGCCTCGGACTAGCGGGAGACTCATCCTACGAGCAGTACTTC	CASSLGLAGDSSYEQYF
TRBV5-1	NA	13	TRBJ1-1	NA	TGCGCCAGCAGCCTCCAGGGAAACACTGAAGCTTTCTTT	CASSLQGNTEAFF
TRBV11-2	NA	15	TRBJ1-1	NA	TGTGCCAGCAGCACAACAGGGTCGGGTTACACTGAAGCTTTCTTT	CASSTTGSGYTEAFF
TRBV7-9	once	15	TRBJ1-2	NA	TGTGCCAGCAGCGCCCGGACAATAGCTAACTATGGCTACACCTTC	CASSARTIANYGYTF
TRBV27	NA	15	TRBJ2-3	NA	TGTGCCAGCAGCCCCCTCCCCGCCGGGTTGGATACGCAGTATTTT	CASSPLPAGLDTQYF
TRBV15	NA	17	TRBJ2-3	NA	TGTGCCACCAGCAGAGACCTGAGGGGAGGAGCCACAGATACGCAGTATTTT	CATSRDLRGGATDTQYF
TRBV9	once	15	TRBJ2-7	NA	TGTGCCAGCAGCGTAACCCATGGAGAGCCCTACGAGCAGTACTTC	CASSVTHGEPYEQYF
TRBV6-5	NA	14	TRBJ2-6	TRBD1	TGTGCCAGCAGTCAGGACAGGGGGGGCAACGTCCTGACTTTC	CASSQDRGGNVLTF
TRBV27	NA	16	TRBJ1-2	NA	TGTGCCAGCAGTTTATCGAGAGTCGACAGGAACTATGGCTACACCTTC	CASSLSRVDRNYGYTF
TRBV28	NA	12	TRBJ2-7	TRBD1	TGTGCCAGCACCTATACAGGGGCCGAGCAGTACTTC	CASTYTGAEQYF
TRBV2	NA	13	TRBJ2-2	NA	TGTGCCAGCAGTCCGTCGACAATGGGGGAGCTGTTTTTT	CASSPSTMGELFF
TRBV2	NA	14	TRBJ2-7	TRBD2	TGTGCCAGCAGCCTCGAACTAGCGGGGTACGAGCAGTACTTC	CASSLELAGYEQYF
TRBV6-5	NA	15	TRBJ1-1	TRBD1	TGTGCCAGCAATCCCGACAGGGGCGTGAACACTGAAGCTTTCTTT	CASNPDRGVNTEAFF
TRBV19	NA	15	TRBJ2-1	TRBD1	TGTGCCAGTAGTGACCGGGACAGGGGTCAGGATGAGCAGTTCTTC	CASSDRDRGQDEQFF
TRBV7-9	NA	13	TRBJ1-2	TRBD1	TGTGCCAGCAGCCAACAGGGGAGCTATGGCTACACCTTC	CASSQQGSYGYTF
TRBV7-9	NA	16	TRBJ1-2	TRBD1	TGTGCCAGCAGTCACGGGGACAGGGGGCTTAACTATGGCTACACCTTC	CASSHGDRGLNYGYTF
TRBV27	NA	14	TRBJ2-2	TRBD2	TGTGCCACCCGGACTAGCGGGAACACCGGGGAGCTGTTTTTT	CATRTSGNTGELFF
TRBV18	NA	15	TRBJ2-5	TRBD1	TGTGCCAGCTCACCACGGGCAGGGGGCAAAGAGACCCAGTACTTC	CASSPRAGGKETQYF
TRBV19	once	14	TRBJ2-7	NA	TGTGCCAGTAGTGGTGGACTGTCGCCCTACGAGCAGTACTTC	CASSGGLSPYEQYF
TRBV28	NA	17	TRBJ2-5	NA	TGTGCCAGCAGTTTAGCCCCTGAGGGTCTGGTTCAAGAGACCCAGTACTTC	CASSLAPEGLVQETQYF
TRBV27	few	13	TRBJ1-5	NA	TGTGGCAGCAAGGGAGGAAGCAATCAGCCCCAGCATTTT	CGSKGGSNQPQHF
TRBV30	NA	16	TRBJ2-1	TRBD2	TGTGCCTGGAGTACCCTAAGCGGGAGGGCCAGTAATGAGCAGTTCTTC	CAWSTLSGRASNEQFF
TRBV20-1	NA	11	TRBJ1-1	TRBD1	TGCAGTGCTAAAGAAGGACAGGGTACTTTCTTT	CSAKEGQGTFF
TRBV4-1	NA	17	TRBJ2-2	TRBD1	TGCGCCAGCAGCCAAGCTTCGACAGGGGGAGTCCACCGGGAGCTGTTTTTT	CASSQASTGGVHRELFF
TRBV30	once	14	TRBJ1-1	NA	TGTGCCTGGAGTCCCGGGATGTTGAACACTGAAGCTTTCTTT	CAWSPGMLNTEAFF
TRBV6-6	NA	15	TRBJ2-7	TRBD2	TGTGCCAGCAGTAACCGAGCGGGAGGGCTATACGAGCAGTACTTC	CASSNRAGGLYEQYF
TRBV19	few	12	TRBJ1-1	TRBD1	TGTGCCAGTCGCGACAGGGAAACTGAAGCTTTCTTT	CASRDRETEAFF
TRBV5-1	NA	14	TRBJ1-2	NA	TGCGCCAGCAGCTTGTCAGGAGGGGTTGAGGGCTACACCTTC	CASSLSGGVEGYTF
TRBV19	NA	16	TRBJ2-7	NA	TGTGCCAGTAGTATAGGAGGACCCCCGGGGACCTACGAGCAGTACTTC	CASSIGGPPGTYEQYF
TRBV4-1	NA	16	TRBJ2-1	TRBD2	TGCGCCAGCAGCCTCACTAGCGGGGTAACAAACGATGAGCAGTTCTTC	CASSLTSGVTNDEQFF
TRBV5-1	NA	14	TRBJ1-2	TRBD1	TGCGCCAGCAGCTTAATCGGGACAGGGGATGGCTACACCTTC	CASSLIGTGDGYTF
TRBV5-1	NA	21	TRBJ1-1	NA	TGCGCCAGCAGCTGGGGCCCGTACAGGGAAGTGGGTAGGACTGCGAACACTGAAGCTTTCTTT	CASSWGPYREVGRTANTEAFF
TRBV25-1	NA	14	TRBJ1-4	NA	TGTGCCAGCAGTGAATTCGGGTTCGGGGAAAAACTGTTTTTT	CASSEFGFGEKLFF
TRBV5-1	NA	16	TRBJ2-7	NA	TGCGCCAGCAGCTTGGCCAAGCGACAGCCGGATTCCGAGCAGTACTTC	CASSLAKRQPDSEQYF
TRBV5-5	NA	14	TRBJ2-4	NA	TGTGCCAGCAGCTTGGAGGGGGCCAAAAACATTCAGTACTTC	CASSLEGAKNIQYF
TRBV5-4	NA	15	TRBJ1-3	NA	TGTGCCAGCAATCAACAGGGTCCCTCTGGAAACACCATATATTTT	CASNQQGPSGNTIYF
TRBV29-1	NA	15	TRBJ2-3	TRBD2	TGCAGCGTTGATGGGACTAGCTTTTTTGGAGATACGCAGTATTTT	CSVDGTSFFGDTQYF
TRBV5-1	NA	12	TRBJ2-7	NA	TGCGCCAGCTACGGCGGGGACTACGAGCAGTACTTC	CASYGGDYEQYF
TRBV12-5	NA	13	TRBJ2-5	NA	TGTGCTAGTGGTTTGGACAGCCTCGGGACCCAGTACTTC	CASGLDSLGTQYF
TRBV7-2	NA	18	TRBJ2-1	TRBD2	TGTGCCAGCAGCCTCAGACCCGGACTAGCGCAAACCTACAATGAGCAGTTCTTC	CASSLRPGLAQTYNEQFF
TRBV6-5	few	14	TRBJ1-2	NA	TGTGCCAGCAGTTACCTGGGGGCCAACTATGGCTACACCTTC	CASSYLGANYGYTF
TRBV7-2	NA	15	TRBJ1-5	NA	TGTGCCAGCAGCTTAGACAGACATAGCAATCAGCCCCAGCATTTT	CASSLDRHSNQPQHF
TRBV4-3	NA	15	TRBJ2-7	NA	TGCGCCAGCAGCCCAAGGACCTTAACAGGTGCCGAGCAGTACTTC	CASSPRTLTGAEQYF